This TCR beta chain was captured in a study of technical replicates of blood from several donors. The germline CDR1 and CDR2 sequences are SEHNR and FQNEAQ (reference sequence). Trimming took 1 base from V and 6 from J, leaving 18 bases between them. The CDR3 covers 16 residues. Sequencing used immunoSEQ multiplex PCR; TCRdb keeps in-frame clones, though not all of them. The sample contains about 90,000 clones, 90% to 95% of which appear only once. This rearrangement joins TRBV7-9 to TRBJ1-2, with D perhaps TRBD1 (6 bases). This TCR was sampled from a human donor in good health. The sample was T cells isolated from PBMCs. For the CDR3, the DNA is TGTGCCAGCAGCTTAGGGGACACAGGTACGGAAAATGGCTACACCTTC. It yields the protein CASSLGDTGTENGYTF.